These 28 T cell receptor beta chains were sequenced from one sample in a study of vaccination and CD4 T cells after COVID-19. Cultured CD4+ T cell DNA was sequenced using the Oncomine TCR Beta short-read assay. TCRdb ran MiXCR on the PCR reads and lists one entry per CDR3 protein. The sample includes more than 13,000 distinct CDR3 sequences, about 50% of them seen just once. The treatment: roughly nine-day PBMC culture with coronavirus spike peptide pools or control peptides (ViraFEST assay). These receptors' targets are unknown. The sequencing used CD4+ T cells from blood, cultured in vitro, collected before SARS-CoV-2 vaccination. Receptor source: a human donor who had recovered from COVID-19.

This clonotype showed up just a few times. This rearrangement joins TRBV20-1 to TRBJ2-3, with 13 bases lining up with TRBD2. This CDR3 has 14 residues. Germline V gives CDR1 DFQATT, CDR2 SNEGSKA (reference sequence). CDR3 nucleotides: TGCAGCCTACTAGCGGGGGGGAGCACAGATACGCAGTATTTT. It specifies CSLLAGGSTDTQYF.

This chain uses TRBV28 with TRBJ2-3; D ambiguous. The CDR3 runs to 15 residues. Germline V gene sequence: CDR1 MDHEN, CDR2 SYDVKM. Trimming removed 4 bases at V and 2 bases at J, with 13 bases between. CDR3 sequence (DNA): TGTGCCAGCAGTTCCTTCTCCGGGCCCACAGATACGCAGTATTTT. Translation gives CASSSFSGPTDTQYF.

This chain uses TRBV7-3 with TRBJ1-1, with 11 nucleotides matching TRBD1. Germline V CDR1 and CDR2: SGHTA, FQGTGA. The CDR3 runs to 14 residues. V lost 5 bases, J lost 5 bases, and 4 bases stayed unmatched. The CDR3 DNA is TGTGCCAGCAGCCCGGACAGGGGGCGTACTGAAGCTTTCTTT. As protein: CASSPDRGRTEAFF.

This clonotype was seen a handful of times. The genes are TRBV11-2 and TRBJ1-2; D is ambiguous. Germline lookup yields CDR1 SGHAT and CDR2 FQNNGV. V was clipped by 5 bases and J by 8 bases, with 12 bases between them. CDR3 length equals 12 residues. CDR3 residues: CASSAYREGYTF. CDR3 bases: TGTGCCAGCAGCGCTTACCGGGAAGGCTACACCTTC.

This rearrangement joins TRBV7-2 to TRBJ1-2; maybe TRBD1 (6 bases). The CDR3 contains 13 residues. V lost 2 bases to trimming and J lost 7 bases, with 11 bases between them. Germline assignment: CDR1 SGHTA and CDR2 FQGNSA. The DNA of the CDR3 is TGTGCCAGCAGCTTAAGGTACAGGGCTGGCTACACCTTC. It translates to CASSLRYRAGYTF.

The chain uses TRBV18 and TRBJ2-7; 9 bases are a match to TRBD1. V trimming: 0 bases; J trimming: 5 bases; junction bases outside the gene matches: 5. Germline V gene data show CDR1 as KGHSH and CDR2 as LQKENI. The CDR3 consists of 15 residues. This chain's CDR3 is CASSPPGTGSHEQYF. The DNA for the CDR3 is TGTGCCAGCTCACCACCGGGGACAGGGAGCCACGAGCAGTACTTC.

This chain joins TRBV20-1 and TRBJ2-5; 7 bases line up with TRBD1. The V gene's germline CDR1 is DFQATT and CDR2 SNEGSKA (reference sequence). Unmatched junction bases numbered 7, after V lost 1 base and J lost 2 bases. The CDR3 sequence is 15 residues long. In DNA, the CDR3 is TGCAGTGCTAGAGCCGGGACAGTAGTTCAAGAGACCCAGTACTTC. Amino acids: CSARAGTVVQETQYF.

The rearrangement joins TRBV19 to TRBJ2-1; a weak D match, TRBD2 (5 bases). This CDR3 has 13 amino acids. V was trimmed by 2 bases and J by 9 bases, leaving 11 bases between them. Per germline, CDR1 LNHDA and CDR2 SQIVND (reference sequence). Here the CDR3 reads CASSIQRRGEQFF. CDR3 DNA sequence: TGTGCCAGTAGTATACAAAGACGGGGTGAGCAGTTCTTC.

This rearrangement joins TRBV7-2 to TRBJ2-5; no clear D. The CDR3 is 14 amino acids. Looked up from germline, CDR1 is SGHTA and CDR2 is FQGNSA. Between the trimmed V and J ends, which lost 3 bases and 5 bases, there was a span of 13 bases. DNA of the CDR3: TGTGCCAGCAGCTTGTATGGGTCCTGGGAGACCCAGTACTTC. Residues: CASSLYGSWETQYF.

This clonotype was seen more than once but under ten times. The CDR3 spells CASSAVGPGGNQPQHF. CDR3 sequence (DNA): TGTGCCAGTAGTGCAGTAGGGCCAGGGGGCAATCAGCCCCAGCATTTT. The chain combines TRBV19 with TRBJ1-5, with D perhaps TRBD1 (6 bases). Germline-derived CDR1 and CDR2 are LNHDA and SQIVND (reference sequence). This CDR3 region has 16 residues. V shed 5 bases and J shed 2 bases, with 16 bases lying between them.

This clonotype was seen more than once but under ten times. The V gene is TRBV27, the J gene TRBJ1-1; D is undetermined. Between the trimmed V and J ends, which lost 7 bases and 3 bases, there was a span of 18 bases. The CDR3 contains 15 residues. CDR1 is MNHEY, CDR2 SMNVEV, per germline (reference sequence). The CDR3 DNA reads as TGTGCCAGCACCCTAAACGGGCAGGCGGACACTGAAGCTTTCTTT. Protein sequence: CASTLNGQADTEAFF.

The chain couples TRBV7-2 to TRBJ1-2; D unresolved. V shed 2 bases and J shed 7 bases, with 11 bases lying between them. Germline CDR1 and CDR2: SGHTA and FQGNSA. This CDR3 region has 13 residues. The chain's CDR3 is CASSLPKDGGYTF. CDR3 nucleotide sequence: TGTGCCAGCAGCTTACCTAAGGACGGTGGCTACACCTTC.

Worth noting for this clonotype: The junction departs from germline at one end; a sequencing error may be responsible. The V and J genes are TRBV11-1 and TRBJ2-1; D is possibly TRBD1 (5 bases). CDR1 is SGHAT and CDR2 is FQDESV in the germline V gene (reference sequence). CDR3 length: 17 amino acids. The CDR3 is CTSSSVSRGEPYNEQFF. CDR3 DNA: TGTACCAGCAGCTCCGTTTCAAGGGGCGAACCCTACAATGAGCAGTTCTTC.

This chain links TRBV29-1 with TRBJ2-6, with D possibly matching TRBD1 (6 bases). The V gene's germline CDR1 is SQVTM and CDR2 ANQGSEA. This CDR3 is 14 amino acids long. With 6 bases removed from V and 0 bases from J, the gap between germline ends came to 9 bases. The CDR3 nucleotides are TGCAGCGTCTCAGGGGTCTCTGGGGCCAACGTCCTGACTTTC. Amino acids: CSVSGVSGANVLTF.

This sequence joins TRBV20-1 and TRBJ1-5; 10 bases align to TRBD1. The germline gives CDR1 DFQATT, CDR2 SNEGSKA (reference sequence). This CDR3 region has 12 residues. Trimming cost V 6 bases and J 10 bases; bases outside gene matches: 6. DNA for the CDR3: TGCAGTGCAGGGGGACAGGGGCGTCCCCAGCATTTT. Translation gives CSAGGQGRPQHF.

The chain has TRBV11-3 and TRBJ2-1; the D call may be TRBD1 or TRBD2 (5 bases each). V was pared by 3 bases and J by 4 bases, with 13 bases between. This CDR3 is built from 15 residues. CDR1 and CDR2 (germline): SGHNT, YENEEA. In DNA, the CDR3 is TGTGCCAGCAGCTTTCCGGGACGGACTTACAATGAGCAGTTCTTC. Encoded protein: CASSFPGRTYNEQFF.

The chain carries TRBV12-3 or TRBV12-4 and TRBJ1-1; D uncertain. This CDR3 region has 12 residues. Trimming left V 5 bases short and J 1 base short, with 5 bases between. CDR3 sequence reads: CASSNRNTEAFF. The CDR3 region has the DNA TGTGCCAGCAGTAACCGGAACACTGAAGCTTTCTTT.

CDR3 sequence reads: CASSIRGTGDTQYF. The CDR3 DNA reads as TGTGCCAGCAGCATCCGGGGGACCGGAGATACGCAGTATTTT. The chain employs TRBV12-3 or TRBV12-4 and TRBJ2-3; a weak D match, TRBD2 (6 bases). Trimming took off 6 bases at V and 5 bases at J, with 15 bases between the two ends. The CDR3 covers 14 residues.

The J gene is TRBJ2-3, the V gene TRBV11-2, with TRBD2 matching 14 bases. Germline CDR1 and CDR2: SGHAT and FQNNGV. The CDR3 spans 16 residues. Germline trimming cut 6 bases from V and 2 bases from J; bases unmatched to any gene: 4. The CDR3 DNA follows: TGTGCCAGCAGTGGACTAGCGGGGGGCCTCACAGATACGCAGTATTTT. This gives the protein CASSGLAGGLTDTQYF.

This rearrangement joins TRBV19 to TRBJ1-5; D gene ambiguous. Trimming removed 0 bases from V and 7 bases from J, with 7 bases in between. Germline CDR1 is LNHDA and CDR2 is SQIVND (reference sequence). The CDR3 length is 13 residues. CDR3 protein: CASSIDRRQPQHF. The CDR3 coding sequence is TGTGCCAGTAGTATAGACAGGAGGCAGCCCCAGCATTTT.

This chain uses TRBV5-6 with TRBJ1-3; unclear D gene. The CDR3 sequence is 14 residues long. Germline V lookup: CDR1 SGHDT, CDR2 YYEEEE. The ends were cut back, 3 bases at V and 2 bases at J, with 9 bases in the middle. CDR3 amino acids: CASSSRIPGNTIYF. CDR3 nucleotide sequence: TGTGCCAGCAGCTCCCGAATTCCTGGAAACACCATATATTTT. The whole variable domain, remainder taken from reference TRBV5-6 and TRBJ1-3, is DAGVTQSPTHLIKTRGQQVTLRCSPKSGHDTVSWYQQALGQGPQFIFQYYEEEERQRGNFPDRFSGHQFPNYSSELNVNALLLGDSALYLCASSSRIPGNTIYFGEGSWLTVV.

This chain links TRBV5-1 with TRBJ2-7, with a possible D match to TRBD1 (6 bases). The CDR3 has 15 residues. Germline CDR1 is SGHRS and CDR2 is YFSETQ. V was pared by 2 bases and J by 0 bases, with 12 bases between. The CDR3 sequence: CASSFQGTSSYEQYF. The CDR3 DNA sequence: TGCGCCAGCAGCTTTCAGGGGACGAGCTCCTACGAGCAGTACTTC.

The chain's CDR3 is CATSDSPGTPSGETQYF. The CDR3 DNA follows: TGTGCCACCAGTGACTCACCAGGGACCCCATCGGGGGAGACCCAGTACTTC. The chain carries TRBV24-1 and TRBJ2-5; D is tentatively TRBD1 or TRBD2 (5 bases each). The germline V gene encodes CDR1 KGHDR and CDR2 SFDVKD. Trimming stripped 4 bases from V and 5 bases from J, with 22 bases between. The CDR3 consists of 17 residues.

This clonotype was picked up a small number of times. This chain uses TRBV7-2 with TRBJ2-2, with D tentatively TRBD1 (6 bases). V gave up 3 bases and J gave up 1 base, with 6 bases separating them. CDR1 and CDR2 (germline): SGHTA, FQGNSA. This CDR3 has 14 amino acids. CDR3 DNA: TGTGCCAGCAGCTTGGGACAGAACACCGGGGAGCTGTTTTTT. It is translated as CASSLGQNTGELFF.

This clonotype was counted between two and nine times. CDR3 sequence reads: CASSLAMGGVNYGYTF. The CDR3, as DNA: TGTGCCAGCAGCTTGGCCATGGGCGGGGTAAACTATGGCTACACCTTC. The chain combines TRBV5-6 with TRBJ1-2; D unclear. The V gene's germline CDR1 is SGHDT and CDR2 YYEEEE. V lost 0 bases to trimming and J lost 2 bases, with 14 bases between them. The CDR3 has 16 residues.

The J gene is TRBJ2-3, the V gene TRBV20-1; 10 nucleotides line up with TRBD1. The junction had 3 bases not matched to a gene; V was cut back by 6 bases and J by 0 bases. The CDR3 consists of 14 residues. CDR1 DFQATT and CDR2 SNEGSKA come from the germline V gene (reference sequence). The CDR3 is CSARTGGSTDTQYF. In DNA form, the CDR3 reads TGCAGTGCAAGGACAGGGGGTAGCACAGATACGCAGTATTTT.

This chain uses TRBV6-1 with TRBJ2-5; D is possibly TRBD1 (5 bases). Germline V lookup: CDR1 MNHNS, CDR2 SASEGT. Trimming took 6 bases from V and 3 from J, leaving 8 bases between them. The CDR3 covers 12 residues. CDR3 amino acids: CASSRVEETQYF. The CDR3 bases are TGTGCCAGCAGCAGGGTGGAAGAGACCCAGTACTTC.

The chain uses TRBV19 and TRBJ2-1; D is uncertain. Germline V CDR1 and CDR2: LNHDA, SQIVND (reference sequence). V lost 4 bases and J lost 5, with 15 bases in between. The CDR3 has 15 amino acids. The CDR3 DNA reads TGTGCCAGTAGTACTACTTTCGGCACGCACAATGAGCAGTTCTTC. Translation: CASSTTFGTHNEQFF. The full variable domain, completed using reference TRBV19 and TRBJ2-1, is DGGITQSPKYLFRKEGQNVTLSCEQNLNHDAMYWYRQDPGQGLRLIYYSQIVNDFQKGDIAEGYSVSREKKESFPLTVTSAQKNPTAFYLCASSTTFGTHNEQFFGPGTRLTVL.